Sequencing of this TCR beta chain was carried out in a study of T cell responses to AZD1222 COVID-19 vaccine. The CDR3 has 15 amino acids. The V segment lost 1 base and the J segment 4 bases; nucleotides outside the gene matches: 7. The germline V gene has CDR1 MNHEY and CDR2 SVGEGT. Profiled with immunoSEQ multiplex PCR; TCRdb holds only in-frame clones, not every one. The repertoire holds around 200,000 clones, with roughly 93% as singletons. The study, taken as a whole, reports: Increased Spike-specific TCR breadth and depth were observed after two AZD1222 doses. Possibly, clonal diversity was underestimated; donors were largely white British and included more females. Targeting of unmutated variant regions was reportedly seen in nearly half of spike-specific TCRs.

Concerning this clone itself: What it binds is unknown.

This TCR derives from an adult in good health. The specimen comprised peripheral blood, sampled on day 0 of AZD1222 vaccination. The chain has TRBV6-2 or TRBV6-3 and TRBJ2-7; 7 bases match TRBD2. The CDR3 coding sequence is TGTGCCAGCAGTTACTTGGCAGGGACTATATACGAGCAGTACTTC. Protein: CASSYLAGTIYEQYF.